The source of this TCR beta chain is a study of T cells after yellow fever vaccination. TCRdb reprocessed the 5' RACE reads via MiXCR and lists one record per CDR3 protein. The sample lists a few hundred thousand distinct CDR3 sequences, 3.5% to 4.5% seen once, with less than 25% in the top ten. V gave up 5 bases and J gave up 5 bases; unmatched junction bases: 7. This CDR3 comprises 14 residues. In germline, CDR1 is SGHDT, CDR2 YYEEEE. This receptor was obtained from a man aged 18 to 29 who received the YFV17D yellow fever vaccine. The genes are TRBV5-6 and TRBJ2-5, with 9 bases matching TRBD1. The sequencing used PBMCs, collected 5 days after the yellow fever booster vaccination. The CDR3 DNA reads as TGTGCCAGCAGGAGGACAGGGGAGGGGGAGACCCAGTACTTC. This gives the protein CASRRTGEGETQYF. Drawing the rest from reference TRBV5-6 and TRBJ2-5, the complete variable domain is DAGVTQSPTHLIKTRGQQVTLRCSPKSGHDTVSWYQQALGQGPQFIFQYYEEEERQRGNFPDRFSGHQFPNYSSELNVNALLLGDSALYLCASRRTGEGETQYFGPGTRLLVL.